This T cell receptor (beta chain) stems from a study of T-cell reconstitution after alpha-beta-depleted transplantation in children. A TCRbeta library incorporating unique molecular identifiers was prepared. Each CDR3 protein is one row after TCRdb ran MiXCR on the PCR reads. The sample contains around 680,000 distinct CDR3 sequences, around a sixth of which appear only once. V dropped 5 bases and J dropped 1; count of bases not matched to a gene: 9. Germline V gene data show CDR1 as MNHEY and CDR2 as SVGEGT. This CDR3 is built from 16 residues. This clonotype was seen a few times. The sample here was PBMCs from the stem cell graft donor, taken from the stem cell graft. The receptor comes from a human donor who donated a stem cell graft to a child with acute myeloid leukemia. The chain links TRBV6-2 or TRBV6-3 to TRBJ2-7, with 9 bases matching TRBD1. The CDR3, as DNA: TGTGCCAGCAGTCACGGCCCAGACAGGGGGTCCTACGAGCAGTACTTC. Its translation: CASSHGPDRGSYEQYF.